This T cell receptor (beta chain) was captured in a study of CD8 T cells in Susac syndrome. Reverse transcription used about 0.45 to 1 ug RNA and random hexamers. Via MiXCR, TCRdb re-called the immunoSEQ multiplex PCR reads, giving one row per CDR3 protein. The sample lists about 80,000 distinct CDR3 sequences, about 96% occurring once. CD8+ and CD4+ T cells circulating in blood were sequenced for TCR beta. CD8+ and CD4+ T cells were negatively isolated; TEMRA cells were FACS-enriched. Trimming shortened V by 3 bases and J by 5 bases, and 12 bases separated the two germline ends. Per germline, CDR1 SGDLS and CDR2 YYNGEE. There are 14 residues in the CDR3.

The rearrangement uses TRBV9 and TRBJ1-5, with D unresolved. This clonotype originated in a human donor with Susac syndrome. Sequenced input: CD8+ T cells from PBMCs. CDR3 in amino acids: CASSEPGWDQPQHF. CDR3 in DNA: TGTGCCAGCAGCGAGCCCGGGTGGGATCAGCCCCAGCATTTT.